Below are 14 T cell receptor beta chains sequenced from a single sample in a study of monozygotic twins with inflammatory bowel disease. One entry per CDR3 protein, without DNA, is what TCRdb gives after re-calling the 5' RACE reads. This repertoire includes approximately 330,000 distinct CDR3 sequences. The sample comprised blood. These receptors were taken from a human donor with ulcerative colitis or Crohn's disease, or a healthy co-twin of an affected twin (not recorded which).

This rearrangement joins TRBV20-1 to TRBJ2-1. This CDR3 spans 11 amino acids. Germline CDR1 and CDR2: DFQATT and SNEGSKA (reference sequence). The CDR3 sequence: CSAGHSDEQFF.

The genes are TRBV11-3 and TRBJ2-2; TCRdb lists TRBD1, though no DNA is available to test this call. This CDR3 has 18 residues. From germline, CDR1 is SGHNT and CDR2 YENEEA. CDR3 protein: CASSLGVWAPLIAGELFF.

The V call is TRBV12-3 or TRBV12-4, the J call TRBJ2-5; no DNA is available, so the TRBD2 call from TCRdb remains unchecked. This CDR3 contains 17 residues. The CDR3 protein is CASSLGRLAGEKETQYF.

The gene calls are TRBV11-1 and TRBJ1-2; TCRdb's D gene call, TRBD1, goes unchecked for lack of DNA. This CDR3 has 14 amino acids. Germline CDR1 reads SGHAT; CDR2 reads FQDESV (reference sequence). This CDR3 reads CASSSGFWNYGYTF.

This sequence joins TRBV3-1 and TRBJ1-2; TCRdb designates TRBD1, a call that cannot be tested without DNA. CDR1 and CDR2 from the germline V gene are LGHDT and YNNKEL (reference sequence). This CDR3 has 13 residues. The CDR3 here is CASSQGAGNGYTF.

The V and J genes are TRBV5-8 and TRBJ2-1; the D call from TCRdb, TRBD1, cannot be confirmed without DNA. The CDR3 is made up of 16 amino acids. CDR1 is SGHTS, CDR2 YDEGEE, per germline. The CDR3 sequence is CASSLGQGPGYNEQFF.

The chain links TRBV27 to TRBJ2-7. This CDR3 is built from 13 residues. Germline lookup yields CDR1 MNHEY and CDR2 SMNVEV (reference sequence). The chain's CDR3 is CASSPVYVPEQYF.

V usage is TRBV4-1 and J usage is TRBJ2-1; no DNA is available, so the TRBD1 call from TCRdb remains unchecked. This CDR3 has 14 residues. Germline V lookup: CDR1 MGHRA, CDR2 YSYEKL. CDR3 sequence: CASSHPKDSNEQFF.

The rearrangement links TRBV7-2 to TRBJ2-3; TCRdb selects TRBD2, and the lack of DNA leaves this call unchecked. From germline, CDR1 is SGHTA and CDR2 FQGNSA. This CDR3 spans 15 amino acids. Here the CDR3 reads CASSPALLGTDTQYF.

The CDR3 spells CASSKTQGLIGYTQYF. The V gene is TRBV28, the J gene TRBJ2-3; TCRdb picks TRBD1, but there is no DNA to check that call. This CDR3 contains 16 residues. Looked up from germline, CDR1 is MDHEN and CDR2 is SYDVKM.

This chain links TRBV7-8 with TRBJ1-1. Germline loops: CDR1 SGHVS, CDR2 FQNEAQ. The length of the CDR3 is 13 residues. The CDR3 protein is CASSLAGRAEAFF.

The chain links TRBV20-1 to TRBJ2-3; TCRdb designates TRBD2, a call that cannot be tested without DNA. Germline-derived CDR1 and CDR2 are DFQATT and SNEGSKA (reference sequence). The CDR3 is made up of 15 amino acids. The CDR3 sequence is CSAREGAVLTDTQYF.

This CDR3 is CASSLRVGGRSPNTEAFF. This sequence joins TRBV5-1 and TRBJ1-1; TCRdb proposes TRBD1, but this gene call is untestable without DNA. The CDR3 totals 18 residues. The germline CDR1 and CDR2 sequences are SGHRS and YFSETQ.

The chain joins TRBV5-1 to TRBJ2-7; TCRdb designates TRBD1, a call that cannot be tested without DNA. Germline CDR1 SGHRS, CDR2 YFSETQ. The CDR3 runs to 14 residues. CDR3 residues: CASRADRGPYEQYF.